This T cell receptor beta chain is drawn from a study of blood T cells in healthy people across ages. Study-wide points: Unknown donor CMV status possibly confounded expanded clonotype changes. Percentage of naive T cells showed a strong correlation with TCR beta diversity.

V lost 4 bases and J lost 4, with 13 bases in between. Germline V gives CDR1 SNHLY, CDR2 FYNNEI. The CDR3 covers 14 residues. For the second PCR, which ran for roughly 7 to 11 cycles, a sample-barcoded 5' primer and a J-beta primer mix were used. Each CDR3 protein is one row after TCRdb ran MiXCR on the 5' RACE reads. The sample comprises 850,000 to 950,000 distinct CDR3 sequences, roughly 26% of which are singletons, and 15% to 20% rests with the top ten. Comments on this clonotype: Its antigen is currently unknown.

The source is a woman of 80 years or more in good health. Sequencing input: blood. The rearrangement uses TRBV2 and TRBJ1-2; D possibly corresponds to TRBD1 (6 bases). This CDR3 reads CASSGLTGGYGYTF. Written as DNA, the CDR3 is TGTGCCAGCAGTGGGTTGACAGGAGGCTATGGCTACACCTTC.